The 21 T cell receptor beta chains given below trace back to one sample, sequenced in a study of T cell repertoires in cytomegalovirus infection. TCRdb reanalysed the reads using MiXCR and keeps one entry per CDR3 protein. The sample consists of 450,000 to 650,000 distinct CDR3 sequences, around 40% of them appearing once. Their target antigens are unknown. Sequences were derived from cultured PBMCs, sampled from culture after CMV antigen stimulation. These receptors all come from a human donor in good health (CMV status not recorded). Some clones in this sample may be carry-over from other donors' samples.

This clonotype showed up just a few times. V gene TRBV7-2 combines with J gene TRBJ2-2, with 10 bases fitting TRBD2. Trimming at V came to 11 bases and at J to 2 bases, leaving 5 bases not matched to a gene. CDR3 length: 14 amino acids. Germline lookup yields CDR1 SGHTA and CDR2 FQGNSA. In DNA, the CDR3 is TGTGCCGGTACTAGCGGGACCAACACCGGGGAGCTGTTTTTT. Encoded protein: CAGTSGTNTGELFF.

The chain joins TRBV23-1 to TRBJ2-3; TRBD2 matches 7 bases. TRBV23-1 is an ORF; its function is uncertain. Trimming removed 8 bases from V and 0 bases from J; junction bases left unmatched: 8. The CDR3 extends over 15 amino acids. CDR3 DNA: TGCGCCAGCTGGCGAGCGGGGTCTAGCACAGATACGCAGTATTTT. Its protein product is CASWRAGSSTDTQYF.

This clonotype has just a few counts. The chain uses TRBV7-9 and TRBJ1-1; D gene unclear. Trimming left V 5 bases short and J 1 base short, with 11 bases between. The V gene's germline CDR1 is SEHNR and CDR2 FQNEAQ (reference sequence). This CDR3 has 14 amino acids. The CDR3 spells CASSPIWGNTEAFF. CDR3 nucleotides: TGTGCCAGCAGCCCCATTTGGGGGAACACTGAAGCTTTCTTT.

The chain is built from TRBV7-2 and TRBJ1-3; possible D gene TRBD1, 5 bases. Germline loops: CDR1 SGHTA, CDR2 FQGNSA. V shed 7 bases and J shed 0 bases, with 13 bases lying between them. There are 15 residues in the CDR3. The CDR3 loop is CASTSGGSSGNTIYF. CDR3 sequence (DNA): TGTGCCAGCACCTCTGGGGGGAGCTCTGGAAACACCATATATTTT.

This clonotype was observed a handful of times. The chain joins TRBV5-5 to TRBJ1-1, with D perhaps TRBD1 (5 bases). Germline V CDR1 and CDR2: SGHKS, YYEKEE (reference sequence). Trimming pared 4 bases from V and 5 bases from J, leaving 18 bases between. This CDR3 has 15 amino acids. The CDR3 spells CASSTRDPGGTEAFF. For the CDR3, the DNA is TGTGCCAGCAGCACGAGGGACCCTGGCGGGACTGAAGCTTTCTTT.

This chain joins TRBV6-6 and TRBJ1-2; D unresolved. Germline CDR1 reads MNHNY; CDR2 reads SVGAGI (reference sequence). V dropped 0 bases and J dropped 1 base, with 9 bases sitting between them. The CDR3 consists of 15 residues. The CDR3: CASSYSQTLNYGYTF. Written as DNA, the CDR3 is TGTGCCAGCAGTTACTCTCAGACGCTTAACTATGGCTACACCTTC.

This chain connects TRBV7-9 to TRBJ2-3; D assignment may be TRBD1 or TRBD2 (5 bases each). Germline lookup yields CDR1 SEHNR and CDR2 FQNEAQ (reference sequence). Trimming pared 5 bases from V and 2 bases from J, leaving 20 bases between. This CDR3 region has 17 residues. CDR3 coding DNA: TGTGCCAGCAGCCCGGTTCTGGGGGAGAGGGTCACAGATACGCAGTATTTT. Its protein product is CASSPVLGERVTDTQYF.

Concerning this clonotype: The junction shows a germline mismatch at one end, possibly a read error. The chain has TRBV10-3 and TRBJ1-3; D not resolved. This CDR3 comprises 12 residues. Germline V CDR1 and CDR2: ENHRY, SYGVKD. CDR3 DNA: TGTGCCATCAGTGAGTCTGTAAACACCATATATTTT. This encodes CAISESVNTIYF.

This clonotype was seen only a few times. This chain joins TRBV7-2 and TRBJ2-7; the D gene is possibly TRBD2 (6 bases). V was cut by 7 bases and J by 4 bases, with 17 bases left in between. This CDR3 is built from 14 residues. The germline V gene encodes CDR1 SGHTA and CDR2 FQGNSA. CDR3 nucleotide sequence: TGTGCCAGCACCCCAGGTCCGGGGGTGTACGAGCAGTACTTC. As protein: CASTPGPGVYEQYF.

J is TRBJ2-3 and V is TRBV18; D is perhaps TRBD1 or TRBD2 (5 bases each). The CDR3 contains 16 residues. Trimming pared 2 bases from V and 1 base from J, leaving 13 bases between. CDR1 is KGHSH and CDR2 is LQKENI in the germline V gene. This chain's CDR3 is CASSPSLGVGTDTQYF. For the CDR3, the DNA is TGTGCCAGCTCACCATCCCTGGGGGTCGGCACAGATACGCAGTATTTT. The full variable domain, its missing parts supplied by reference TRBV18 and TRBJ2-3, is NAGVMQNPRHLVRRRGQEARLRCSPMKGHSHVYWYRQLPEEGLKFMVYLQKENIIDESGMPKERFSAEFPKEGPSILRIQQVVRGDSAAYFCASSPSLGVGTDTQYFGPGTRLTVL.

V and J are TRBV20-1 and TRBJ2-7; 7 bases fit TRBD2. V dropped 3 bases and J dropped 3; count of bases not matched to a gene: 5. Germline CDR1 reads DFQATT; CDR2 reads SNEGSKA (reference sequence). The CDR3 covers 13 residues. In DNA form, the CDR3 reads TGCAGTGCTAGTTTGCTAGCGGTCTACGAGCAGTACTTC. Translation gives CSASLLAVYEQYF.

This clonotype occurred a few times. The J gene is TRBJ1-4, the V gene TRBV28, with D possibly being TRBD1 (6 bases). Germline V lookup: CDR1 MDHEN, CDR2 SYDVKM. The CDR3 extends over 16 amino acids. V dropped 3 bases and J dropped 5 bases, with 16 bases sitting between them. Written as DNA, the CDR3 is TGTGCCAGCAGTTTCAACCCGACAGGAACGAATGAAAAACTGTTTTTT. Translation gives CASSFNPTGTNEKLFF. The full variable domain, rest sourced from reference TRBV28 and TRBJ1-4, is DVKVTQSSRYLVKRTGEKVFLECVQDMDHENMFWYRQDPGLGLRLIYFSYDVKMKEKGDIPEGYSVSREKKERFSLILESASTNQTSMYLCASSFNPTGTNEKLFFGSGTQLSVL.

As DNA, the CDR3 is TGCGCCAGCAGCCAAGCAATTGCCCCACTTTCCTACGAGCAGTACTTC. Residues: CASSQAIAPLSYEQYF. The chain is built from TRBV4-3 and TRBJ2-7; D is unresolved. The length of the CDR3 is 16 residues. V was cut by 1 base and J by 1 base, with 14 bases left in between. Per germline, CDR1 LGHNA and CDR2 YSLEER.

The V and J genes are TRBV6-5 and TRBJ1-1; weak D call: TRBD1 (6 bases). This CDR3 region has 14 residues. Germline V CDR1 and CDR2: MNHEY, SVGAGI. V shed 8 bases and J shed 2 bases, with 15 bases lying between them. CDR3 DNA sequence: TGTGCCAGCCACTGGGGGGGGGCTAACACTGAAGCTTTCTTT. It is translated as CASHWGGANTEAFF.

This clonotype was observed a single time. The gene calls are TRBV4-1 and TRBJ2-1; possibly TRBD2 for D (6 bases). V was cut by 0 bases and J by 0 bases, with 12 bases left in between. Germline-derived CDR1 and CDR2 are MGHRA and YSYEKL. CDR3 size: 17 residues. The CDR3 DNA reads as TGCGCCAGCAGCCAAGACCGTGCCGGGAGCTCCTACAATGAGCAGTTCTTC. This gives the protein CASSQDRAGSSYNEQFF.

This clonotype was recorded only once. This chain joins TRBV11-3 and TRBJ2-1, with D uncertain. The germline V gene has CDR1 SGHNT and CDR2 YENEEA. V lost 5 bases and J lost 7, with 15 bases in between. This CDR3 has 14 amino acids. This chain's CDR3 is CASSRGGYGNEQFF. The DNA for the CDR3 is TGTGCCAGCAGCCGAGGCGGTTATGGGAATGAGCAGTTCTTC.

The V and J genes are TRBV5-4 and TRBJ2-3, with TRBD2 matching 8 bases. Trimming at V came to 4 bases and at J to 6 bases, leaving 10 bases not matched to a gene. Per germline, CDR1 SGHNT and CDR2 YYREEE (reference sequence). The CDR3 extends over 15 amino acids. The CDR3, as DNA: TGTGCCAGCAGCCCTCGGGAGGGCCTAAAGGATACGCAGTATTTT. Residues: CASSPREGLKDTQYF.

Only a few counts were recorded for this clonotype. The CDR3 loop is CASSGTSGAYNEQFF. CDR3 in DNA: TGTGCCAGCAGTGGAACTAGCGGGGCGTACAATGAGCAGTTCTTC. The V call is TRBV25-1, the J call TRBJ2-1, with 10 positions matching TRBD2. This CDR3 comprises 15 residues. Germline-derived CDR1 and CDR2 are MGHDK and SYGVNS. V shed 4 bases, J shed 4 bases, and the junction held 4 bases outside the gene matches.

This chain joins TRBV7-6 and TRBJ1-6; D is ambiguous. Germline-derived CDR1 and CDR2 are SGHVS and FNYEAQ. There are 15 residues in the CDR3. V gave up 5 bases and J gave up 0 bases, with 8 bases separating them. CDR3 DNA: TGTGCCAGCAGCCTCGACACCTCCTATAATTCACCCCTCCACTTT. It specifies CASSLDTSYNSPLHF.

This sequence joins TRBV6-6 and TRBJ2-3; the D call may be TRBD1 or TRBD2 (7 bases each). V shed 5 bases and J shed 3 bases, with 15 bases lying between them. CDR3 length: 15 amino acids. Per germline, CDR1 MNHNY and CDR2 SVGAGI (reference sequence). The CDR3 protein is CASSPARGGTDTQYF. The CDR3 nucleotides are TGTGCCAGCAGTCCCGCCAGGGGGGGAACAGATACGCAGTATTTT.

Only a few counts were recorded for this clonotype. The CDR3 reads CASSLAGREGETQYF. CDR3 nucleotides: TGTGCCAGCAGCTTAGCCGGGAGGGAGGGAGAGACCCAGTACTTC. This chain connects TRBV7-9 to TRBJ2-5; 8 bases are a match to TRBD2. J gave up 4 bases and V 0 bases, and 4 bases lay outside the gene matches. The germline gives CDR1 SEHNR, CDR2 FQNEAQ (reference sequence). The CDR3 is 15 residues long.